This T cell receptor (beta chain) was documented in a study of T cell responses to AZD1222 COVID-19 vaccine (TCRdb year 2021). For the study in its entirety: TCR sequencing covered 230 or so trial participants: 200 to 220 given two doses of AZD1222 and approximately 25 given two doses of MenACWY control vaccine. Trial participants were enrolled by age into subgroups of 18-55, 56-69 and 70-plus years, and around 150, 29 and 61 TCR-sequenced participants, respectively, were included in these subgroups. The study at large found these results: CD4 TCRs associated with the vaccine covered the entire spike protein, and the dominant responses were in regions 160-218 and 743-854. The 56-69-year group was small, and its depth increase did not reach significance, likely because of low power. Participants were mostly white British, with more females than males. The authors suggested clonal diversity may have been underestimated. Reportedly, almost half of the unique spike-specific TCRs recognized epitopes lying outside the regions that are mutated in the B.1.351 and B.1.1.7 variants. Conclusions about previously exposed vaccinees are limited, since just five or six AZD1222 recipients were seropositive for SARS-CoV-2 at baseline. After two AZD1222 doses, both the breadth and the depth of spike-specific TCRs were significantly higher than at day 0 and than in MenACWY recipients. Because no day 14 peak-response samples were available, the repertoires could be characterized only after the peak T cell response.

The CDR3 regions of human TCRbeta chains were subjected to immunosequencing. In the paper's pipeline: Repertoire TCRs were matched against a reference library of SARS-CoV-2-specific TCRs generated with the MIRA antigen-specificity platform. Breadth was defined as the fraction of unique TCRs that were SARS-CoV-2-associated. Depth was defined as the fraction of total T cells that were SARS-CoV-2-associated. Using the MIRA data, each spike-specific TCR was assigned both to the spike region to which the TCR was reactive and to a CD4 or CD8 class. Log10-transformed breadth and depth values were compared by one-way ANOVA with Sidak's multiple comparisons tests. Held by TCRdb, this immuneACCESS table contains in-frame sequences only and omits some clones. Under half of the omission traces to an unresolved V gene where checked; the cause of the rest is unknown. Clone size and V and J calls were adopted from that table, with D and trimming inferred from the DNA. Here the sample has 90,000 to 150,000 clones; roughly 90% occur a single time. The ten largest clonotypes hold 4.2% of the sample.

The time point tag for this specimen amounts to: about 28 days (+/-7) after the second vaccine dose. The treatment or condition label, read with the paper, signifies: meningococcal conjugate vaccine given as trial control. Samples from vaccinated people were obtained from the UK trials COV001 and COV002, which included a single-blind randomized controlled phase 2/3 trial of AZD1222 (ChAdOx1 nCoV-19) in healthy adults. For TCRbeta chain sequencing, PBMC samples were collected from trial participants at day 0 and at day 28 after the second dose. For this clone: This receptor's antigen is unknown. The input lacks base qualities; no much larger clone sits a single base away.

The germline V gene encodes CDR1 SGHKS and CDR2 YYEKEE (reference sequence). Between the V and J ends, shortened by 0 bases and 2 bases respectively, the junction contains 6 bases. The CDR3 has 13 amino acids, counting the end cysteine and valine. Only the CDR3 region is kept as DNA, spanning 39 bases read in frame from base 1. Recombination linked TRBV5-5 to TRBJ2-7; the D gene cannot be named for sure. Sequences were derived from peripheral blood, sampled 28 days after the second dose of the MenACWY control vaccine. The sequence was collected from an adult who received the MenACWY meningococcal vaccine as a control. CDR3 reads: CASSLAGTYEQYV. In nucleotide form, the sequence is TGTGCCAGCAGCTTGGCTGGCACCTACGAGCAGTACGTC.